This TCR beta chain stems from a study of blood T cell repertoires in COVID-19. From germline, CDR1 is SGHNT and CDR2 YYREEE (reference sequence). The J segment lost 0 bases and the V segment lost 6 bases, leaving 4 bases of the junction unmatched. This CDR3 comprises 14 residues. The method was immunoSEQ multiplex PCR; TCRdb's version includes in-frame clones alone and lacks a portion of them. Counted here are roughly 230,000 clones, around 82% occurring once; the ten biggest clones make up roughly 8.7%. The J gene is TRBJ2-3, the V gene TRBV5-4; 7 nucleotides match TRBD2. The sequence came from a man between 40 and 49 years old with active or convalescent COVID-19. Source material: peripheral blood. Here the CDR3 reads CASTTAGSTDTQYF. In nucleotides, the CDR3 is TGTGCCAGCACCACAGCGGGGAGCACAGATACGCAGTATTTT.